A selection of T cell receptor beta chains follows, all from one sample in a study of long-term antiretroviral therapy in people with HIV. This table comes from immunoSEQ multiplex PCR, and its TCRdb copy is limited to in-frame clones, with some not included. The sample records roughly 19,000 clones, roughly 87% being singletons. Material: unsorted PBMCs, obtained 2.1 years after starting antiretroviral therapy. The receptors derive from a man younger than 35 with HIV. Both conserved end residues are part of each CDR3. The order of the fields is J gene, V gene, CDR3 length, clone size, D gene, CDR3 protein, CDR3 DNA. A D gene is named only where the DNA matches it firmly. Rows may omit the clone size; those that give it use once, few, many or a size class.

TRBJ2-2 TRBV6-4 13 . . CASSEGSSGELFF TGTGCCAGCAGTGAAGGGTCATCGGGGGAGCTGTTTTTT
TRBJ2-7 TRBV7-9 14 . . CASSLQGNSYEQYF TGTGCCAGCAGCTTACAAGGGAACTCCTACGAGCAGTACTTC
TRBJ1-6 TRBV6-1 15 . . CASSERVFYNSPLHF TGTGCCAGCAGTGAGAGGGTCTTCTATAATTCACCCCTCCACTTT
TRBJ1-5 TRBV11-2 12 . . CASSLPNQPQHF TGTGCCAGCAGCTTACCTAATCAGCCCCAGCATTTT
TRBJ2-1 TRBV4-1 14 . . CASSQDRGWGEQFF TGCGCCAGCAGCCAAGACCGAGGCTGGGGTGAGCAGTTCTTC
TRBJ2-3 TRBV5-1 11 . . CASSLGDTQYF TGCGCCAGCAGCTTGGGAGATACGCAGTATTTT
TRBJ2-5 TRBV5-1 15 . . CASSLGTGPGYEQYF TGCGCCAGCAGCTTGGGGACGGGACCAGGTTATGAGCAGTACTTC
TRBJ2-1 TRBV15 16 . . CATRRSGDRSYNEQFF TGTGCCACCAGGAGGTCCGGTGACAGGAGTTACAATGAGCAGTTCTTC
TRBJ1-2 TRBV19 16 few . CASSSSWTAGPDGYTF TGTGCCAGTAGTTCGTCCTGGACCGCCGGGCCCGATGGCTACACCTTC
TRBJ2-7 TRBV5-4 15 . . CASSQGIGGSYEQYF TGCGCCAGCAGCCAAGGAATCGGTGGTTCCTACGAGCAGTACTTC
TRBJ1-3 TRBV19 13 . . CASSEGSGNTIYF TGTGCCAGTAGTGAGGGCTCTGGAAACACCATATATTTT
TRBJ2-1 TRBV10-3 12 . . CAISEGGGEQFF TGTGCCATCAGTGAGGGGGGAGGTGAGCAGTTCTTC
TRBJ1-1 TRBV9 16 . . CASSNPPSTGNTEAFF TGTGCCAGCAGCAACCCGCCTTCGACAGGGAACACTGAAGCTTTCTTT
TRBJ2-2 TRBV5-1 17 . . CASSLVPTQTIAGELFF TGCGCCAGCAGCTTGGTGCCGACACAAACCATCGCCGGGGAGCTGTTTTTT
TRBJ1-1 TRBV27 14 . . CASSPSGPNPEAFF TGTGCCAGCAGTCCATCGGGACCGAACCCCGAAGCTTTCTTT
TRBJ1-1 TRBV19 14 . TRBD1 CASKTGGMNTEAFF TGTGCCAGTAAGACAGGGGGCATGAACACTGAAGCTTTCTTT
TRBJ2-7 TRBV27 17 . . CASSFSSGRTPSYEQYF TGTGCCAGCAGTTTTTCTTCAGGACGGACCCCGTCCTACGAGCAGTACTTC
TRBJ1-1 TRBV5-1 16 once . CASSSGPSHGDPEAFF TGCGCCAGCAGCTCTGGACCGAGCCATGGGGACCCCGAAGCTTTCTTT
TRBJ1-1 TRBV7-2 14 . . CASSLQIMNTEAFF TGTGCCAGCAGCTTACAAATAATGAACACTGAAGCTTTCTTT
TRBJ2-1 TRBV7-9 15 . TRBD1 CASSFRQGPHNEQFF TGTGCCAGCAGCTTCAGACAGGGGCCGCACAATGAGCAGTTCTTC
TRBJ2-5 TRBV11-3 15 . . CASSLGSTTVETQYF TGTGCCAGCAGCTTAGGGTCAACTACGGTAGAGACCCAGTACTTC
TRBJ2-7 TRBV14 15 . . CASSQQGPRISEQYF TGTGCCAGCAGCCAACAGGGACCGAGAATCAGCGAGCAGTACTTC
TRBJ2-1 TRBV5-8 16 . . CASSFPGGQKTYEQFF TGTGCCAGCAGCTTCCCGGGGGGACAGAAAACCTATGAGCAGTTCTTC
TRBJ2-7 TRBV4-1 13 . . CASSLLIWYEQYF TGCGCCAGCAGCCTTTTAATTTGGTACGAGCAGTACTTC
TRBJ2-3 TRBV4-3 17 . TRBD2 CASSQDGTTRYTDTQYF TGCGCCAGCAGCCAAGACGGGACTACTCGTTACACAGATACGCAGTATTTT
TRBJ2-7 TRBV4-1 18 few TRBD2 CASSQVVGTSGELYEQYF TGCGCCAGCAGCCAAGTTGTGGGGACTAGCGGGGAACTTTACGAGCAGTACTTC
TRBJ2-3 TRBV30 14 once . CAWSEGSSTDTQYF TGTGCCTGGAGTGAAGGGTCTAGCACAGATACGCAGTATTTT
TRBJ2-7 TRBV2 13 . . CASSEGFGMEQYF TGTGCCAGCAGTGAAGGCTTCGGAATGGAGCAGTACTTC